The 10 T cell receptor beta chains reported below all come from one sample, sequenced in a study of shared clonotypes between healthy human individuals. The naive CD8 population came from CD45RO-negative cells selected for CCR7, without terminally differentiated effector memory CD45RA+ cells. The protocol was immunoSEQ multiplex PCR, while the TCRdb copy is restricted to in-frame clones and leaves out a portion. The sample has about 2,100,000 clones, 93% seen once. The sample taken for sequencing was naive CD8+ T cells from PBMCs. The origin of the receptors is a young man in good health. Some clones in this sample may be carry-over from other donors' samples.

The rearrangement joins TRBV9 to TRBJ2-3, with a possible D match to TRBD2 (7 bases). Germline lookup yields CDR1 SGDLS and CDR2 YYNGEE. The CDR3 runs to 15 residues. Trimming took 0 bases from V and 8 from J, leaving 16 bases between them. CDR3 bases: TGTGCCAGCAGCGTAGGTGGGGGGGCCGGAGGTACGCAGTATTTT. Translating gives CASSVGGGAGGTQYF. Supplemented by reference TRBV9 and TRBJ2-3, the full variable domain reads DSGVTQTPKHLITATGQRVTLRCSPRSGDLSVYWYQQSLDQGLQFLIQYYNGEERAKGNILERFSAQQFPDLHSELNLSSLELGDSALYFCASSVGGGAGGTQYFGPGTRLTVL.

As for this clone: An end of the junction does not agree with germline; a read error may underlie this. The chain couples TRBV2 to TRBJ2-3, with TRBD2 matching 13 bases. This CDR3 comprises 16 residues. Germline V gene sequence: CDR1 SNHLY, CDR2 FYNNEI. CDR3 region: CASISGLAGETDTQYF. CDR3 DNA sequence: TGTGCGAGCATTTCTGGACTAGCGGGAGAAACAGATACGCAGTATTTT.

This rearrangement joins TRBV7-3 to TRBJ2-2, with D possibly matching TRBD1 (7 bases). This CDR3 is 15 amino acids long. Germline V gene sequence: CDR1 SGHTA, CDR2 FQGTGA. V shed 5 bases and J shed 3 bases, with 13 bases lying between them. Written as DNA, the CDR3 is TGTGCCAGCAGCGCGCGGGACAGAGACACCGGGGAGCTGTTTTTT. Its protein is CASSARDRDTGELFF.

The gene calls are TRBV27 and TRBJ1-4; 12 nucleotides line up with TRBD1. Germline V gene lookup returns CDR1 MNHEY and CDR2 SMNVEV (reference sequence). V dropped 8 bases and J dropped 8; count of bases not matched to a gene: 9. There are 15 residues in the CDR3. In DNA, the CDR3 is TGTGCCAGCGGTCGAGGGACAGGGGGCTGGGAAAAACTGTTTTTT. Protein sequence: CASGRGTGGWEKLFF.

This chain links TRBV7-8 with TRBJ2-7; 14 positions agree with TRBD2. J lost 6 bases, V lost 4 bases, and 14 bases had no gene match. This CDR3 spans 18 amino acids. Per the germline V gene, CDR1 is SGHVS and CDR2 is FQNEAQ. The CDR3 loop reads CASSWGLAGAKGASEQYF. In DNA form, the CDR3 reads TGTGCCAGCAGCTGGGGACTAGCGGGAGCTAAGGGGGCAAGCGAGCAGTACTTC.

The V call is TRBV11-2, the J call TRBJ1-2; 9 positions agree with TRBD1. CDR1 is SGHAT and CDR2 is FQNNGV in the germline V gene. The CDR3 is 15 residues long. V trimming: 3 bases; J trimming: 7 bases; junction bases outside the gene matches: 9. CDR3 region: CASSFTLQGAGGYTF. As DNA, the CDR3 is TGTGCCAGCAGCTTTACCCTACAGGGGGCTGGTGGCTACACCTTC.

The chain joins TRBV5-6 to TRBJ2-3; D not resolved. The CDR3 has 15 residues. The germline V and J ends were trimmed by 6 bases and 1 base, with 15 bases remaining between them. Per the germline V gene, CDR1 is SGHDT and CDR2 is YYEEEE. The CDR3 reads CASTLMPLGTDTQYF. The CDR3 nucleotides are TGTGCCAGCACTCTGATGCCGCTTGGCACAGATACGCAGTATTTT.

This chain links TRBV7-8 with TRBJ2-7; TRBD2 is a possible D gene (7 bases). The CDR3 has 16 residues. Germline assignment: CDR1 SGHVS and CDR2 FQNEAQ. V dropped 5 bases and J dropped 1 base, with 18 bases sitting between them. CDR3 coding DNA: TGTGCCAGCAGCCCGCTCGGGGGAGGGGGTTCCTACGAGCAGTACTTC. Translation: CASSPLGGGGSYEQYF.

The chain combines TRBV9 with TRBJ2-2, with 7 bases fitting TRBD2. Trimming took 0 bases from V and 0 from J; bases not matched to a gene: 5. Germline V CDR1 and CDR2: SGDLS, YYNGEE. This CDR3 has 17 residues. As DNA, the CDR3 is TGTGCCAGCAGCGTAGCGAGGAGCGGGGCGAACACCGGGGAGCTGTTTTTT. This translates into CASSVARSGANTGELFF.

The gene calls are TRBV11-2 and TRBJ1-3; D might be TRBD1 (6 bases). The CDR3 extends over 19 amino acids. V was cut by 4 bases and J by 0 bases, with 22 bases left in between. The germline V gene encodes CDR1 SGHAT and CDR2 FQNNGV. CDR3 amino acids: CASSWARTEVTFSGNTIYF. CDR3 bases: TGTGCCAGCAGCTGGGCCCGGACAGAAGTTACCTTCTCTGGAAACACCATATATTTT.